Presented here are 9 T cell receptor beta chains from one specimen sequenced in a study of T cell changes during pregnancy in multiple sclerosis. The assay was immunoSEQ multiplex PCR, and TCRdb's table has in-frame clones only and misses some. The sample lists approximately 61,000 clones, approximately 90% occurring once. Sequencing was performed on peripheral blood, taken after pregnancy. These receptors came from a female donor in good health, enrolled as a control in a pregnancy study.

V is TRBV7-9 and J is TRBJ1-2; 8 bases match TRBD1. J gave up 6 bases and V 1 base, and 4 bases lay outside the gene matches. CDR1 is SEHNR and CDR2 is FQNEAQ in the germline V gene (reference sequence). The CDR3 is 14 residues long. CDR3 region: CASSLGQGLDGYTF. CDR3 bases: TGTGCCAGCAGCTTAGGACAGGGGTTAGATGGCTACACCTTC.

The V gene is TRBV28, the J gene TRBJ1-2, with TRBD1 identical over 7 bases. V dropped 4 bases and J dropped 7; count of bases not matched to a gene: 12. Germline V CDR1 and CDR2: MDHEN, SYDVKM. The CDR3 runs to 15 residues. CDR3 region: CASSSLLGGASGYTF. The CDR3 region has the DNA TGTGCCAGCAGTTCCCTGCTAGGGGGCGCGTCTGGCTACACCTTC.

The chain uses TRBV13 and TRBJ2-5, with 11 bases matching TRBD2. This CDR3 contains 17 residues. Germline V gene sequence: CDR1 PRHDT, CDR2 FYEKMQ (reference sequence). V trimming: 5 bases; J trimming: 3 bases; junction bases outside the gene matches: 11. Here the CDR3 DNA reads TGTGCCAGCAGCGCGGGACTAGCGGAGAGGGGGGAAGAGACCCAGTACTTC. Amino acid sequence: CASSAGLAERGEETQYF.

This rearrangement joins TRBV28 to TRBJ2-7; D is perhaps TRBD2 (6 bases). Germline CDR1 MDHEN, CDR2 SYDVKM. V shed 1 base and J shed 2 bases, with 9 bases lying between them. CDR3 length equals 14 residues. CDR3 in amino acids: CASSLYGGTYEQYF. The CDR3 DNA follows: TGTGCCAGCAGTTTATACGGCGGGACCTACGAGCAGTACTTC.

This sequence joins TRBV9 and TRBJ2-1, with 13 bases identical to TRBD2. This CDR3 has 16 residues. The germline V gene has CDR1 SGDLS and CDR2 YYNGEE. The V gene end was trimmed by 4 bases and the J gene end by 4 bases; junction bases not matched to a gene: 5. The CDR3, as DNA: TGTGCCAGCAGCTCACGGACTAGCGGGGGTTACAATGAGCAGTTCTTC. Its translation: CASSSRTSGGYNEQFF. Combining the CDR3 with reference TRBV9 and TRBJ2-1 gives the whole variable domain DSGVTQTPKHLITATGQRVTLRCSPRSGDLSVYWYQQSLDQGLQFLIQYYNGEERAKGNILERFSAQQFPDLHSELNLSSLELGDSALYFCASSSRTSGGYNEQFFGPGTRLTVL.

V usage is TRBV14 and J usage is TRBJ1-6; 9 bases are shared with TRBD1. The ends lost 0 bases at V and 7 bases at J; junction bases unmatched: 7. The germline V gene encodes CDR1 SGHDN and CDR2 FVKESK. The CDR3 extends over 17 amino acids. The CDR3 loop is CASSQDHKGQGNSPLHF. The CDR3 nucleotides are TGTGCCAGCAGCCAAGATCATAAGGGACAGGGAAATTCACCCCTCCACTTT.

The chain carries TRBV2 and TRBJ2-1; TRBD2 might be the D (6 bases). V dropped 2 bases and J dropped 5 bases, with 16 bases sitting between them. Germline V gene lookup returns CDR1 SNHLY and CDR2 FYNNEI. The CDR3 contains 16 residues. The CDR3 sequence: CASSESRGGPDNEQFF. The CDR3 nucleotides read TGTGCCAGCAGTGAATCCCGCGGAGGGCCCGACAATGAGCAGTTCTTC. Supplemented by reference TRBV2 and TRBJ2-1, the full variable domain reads EPEVTQTPSHQVTQMGQEVILRCVPISNHLYFYWYRQILGQKVEFLVSFYNNEISEKSEIFDDQFSVERPDGSNFTLKIRSTKLEDSAMYFCASSESRGGPDNEQFFGPGTRLTVL.

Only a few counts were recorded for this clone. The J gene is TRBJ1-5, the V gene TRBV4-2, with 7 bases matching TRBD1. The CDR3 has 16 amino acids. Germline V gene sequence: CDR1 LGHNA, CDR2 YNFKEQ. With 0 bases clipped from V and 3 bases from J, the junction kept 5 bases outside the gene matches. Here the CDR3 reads CASSQDDRANNQPQHF. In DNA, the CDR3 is TGTGCCAGCAGCCAAGACGACAGGGCGAACAATCAGCCCCAGCATTTT.

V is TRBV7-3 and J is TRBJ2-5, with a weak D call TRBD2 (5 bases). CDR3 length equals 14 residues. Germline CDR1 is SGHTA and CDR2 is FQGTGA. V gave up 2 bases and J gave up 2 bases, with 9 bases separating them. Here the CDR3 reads CASSLSGMQETQYF. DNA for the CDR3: TGTGCCAGCAGCTTATCGGGGATGCAAGAGACCCAGTACTTC.